This T cell receptor beta chain was recovered during a study of blood T cell repertoires in COVID-19. The repertoire was sequenced with immunoSEQ multiplex PCR; TCRdb's copy has only in-frame clones and lacks some. In the table there are about 58,000 clones, 70% to 90% of which are singletons. This clone has just one count. The source is an older woman with active COVID-19. The sequencing sample was made of peripheral blood.

CDR3 loop: CASRAGTGNTGELFF. DNA for the CDR3: TGTGCCAGCAGGGCCGGGACAGGGAACACCGGGGAGCTGTTTTTT. The rearrangement uses TRBV9 and TRBJ2-2; TRBD1 aligns across 8 bases. The CDR3 contains 15 residues. The germline gives CDR1 SGDLS, CDR2 YYNGEE. The junction had 4 bases not matched to a gene; V was cut back by 5 bases and J by 1 base.